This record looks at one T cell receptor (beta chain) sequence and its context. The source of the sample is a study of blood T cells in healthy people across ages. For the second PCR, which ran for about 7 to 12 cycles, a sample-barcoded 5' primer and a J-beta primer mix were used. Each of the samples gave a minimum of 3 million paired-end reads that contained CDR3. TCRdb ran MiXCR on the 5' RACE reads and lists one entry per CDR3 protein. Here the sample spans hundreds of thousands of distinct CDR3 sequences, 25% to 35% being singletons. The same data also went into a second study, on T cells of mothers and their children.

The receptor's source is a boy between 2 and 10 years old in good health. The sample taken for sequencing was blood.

The CDR3 is CASSVGGGSEQFF. As DNA, the CDR3 is TGTGCCAGCAGCGTAGGTGGGGGCTCTGAGCAGTTCTTC. V and J are TRBV9 and TRBJ2-5; TRBD1 might be the D (6 bases). The J call is doubtful: the DNA matches TRBJ2-1 better. Germline CDR1 reads SGDLS; CDR2 reads YYNGEE. CDR3 length: 13 residues.